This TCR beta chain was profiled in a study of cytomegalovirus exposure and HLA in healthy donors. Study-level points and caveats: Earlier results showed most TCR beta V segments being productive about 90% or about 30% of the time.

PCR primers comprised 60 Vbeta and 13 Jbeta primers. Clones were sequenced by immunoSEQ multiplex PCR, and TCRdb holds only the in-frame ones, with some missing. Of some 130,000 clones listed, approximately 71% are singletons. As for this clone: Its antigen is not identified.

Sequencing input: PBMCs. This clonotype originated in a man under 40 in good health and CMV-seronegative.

The CDR3 protein is CAWGPGMGEQYF. Here the CDR3 DNA reads TGTGCCTGGGGTCCGGGGATGGGAGAGCAGTACTTC. The rearrangement uses TRBV30 and TRBJ2-7, with a weak D call TRBD2 (5 bases). The CDR3 spans 12 residues. Germline V gene sequence: CDR1 GTSNPN, CDR2 SVGIG (reference sequence). V lost 5 bases and J lost 7, with 15 bases in between.